The source of this TCR beta chain is a study of blood T cell repertoires in COVID-19. Study in general: Samples representing acute and convalescent COVID-19 were sourced from the United States, Italy and Spain. The cDNA or gDNA used as material had been derived from T cells, B-cell-depleted T cells, or PBMCs.

Per the original methods: Amplification from reference gene primers served as the basis for estimated nucleated cell counts. Assay: immunoSEQ multiplex PCR; the TCRdb copy retains only in-frame clones and omits some. V, J and clone size reflect that table, while D and trimming were determined from the DNA. The sample lists some 140,000 clones, around three quarters occurring once. Per germline, CDR1 SGHNT and CDR2 YYREEE (reference sequence). The CDR3 is 13 residues long. Trimming shortened V by 0 bases and J by 1 base, and 5 bases separated the two germline ends. The clonotype comes from a man aged 55 to 70 with acute or convalescent COVID-19. The chain couples TRBV5-4 to TRBJ2-7; D remains ambiguous. The source material was peripheral blood. The CDR3: CASSLANSYEQYF. The CDR3 nucleotides read TGTGCCAGCAGCTTGGCCAATTCCTACGAGCAGTACTTC.